This T cell receptor beta chain was found in a study of shared clonotypes between healthy human individuals. General study findings and limits: Represented diversity, genetic and exposure-history alike, was limited by few donors. Sorted-subset sequencing was shown by rarefaction to be incomplete despite large depth.

The germline V and J ends were trimmed by 3 bases and 4 bases, with 8 bases remaining between them. The CDR3 sequence is 13 residues long. Germline values: CDR1 MNHEY, CDR2 SVGAGI. This clone appeared a single time. Its specificity is unknown. The assay was carried out at the deep level. Profiled with immunoSEQ multiplex PCR; TCRdb holds only in-frame clones, not every one. The sample yields 500,000 to 700,000 clones, roughly 95% seen once. Naive CD8 cells lacked CD45RO, underwent positive selection for CCR7 and left out terminally differentiated effector memory CD45RA+ cells. This clonotype was obtained from a woman aged 30 to 39 in good health. This chain links TRBV6-5 with TRBJ2-3, with D hard to call. Input material: naive CD8+ T cells sorted from blood. CDR3 sequence reads: CASSYLQPDTQYF. CDR3 nucleotide sequence: TGTGCCAGCAGTTATTTACAGCCAGATACGCAGTATTTT.